Below, 20 T cell receptor beta chains from the same sample are listed, as sequenced in a study of blood T cell repertoires in COVID-19. Data came from immunoSEQ multiplex PCR; TCRdb stores just in-frame clones and leaves some out. The table records over 200,000 clones, around 80% of them present only once. Sequencing was carried out using peripheral blood. These receptors were collected from a woman older than 75 with active or convalescent COVID-19.

In regard to this clone: The same CDR3 is also encoded by other DNA sequences in this sample. The chain has TRBV18 and TRBJ2-5, with D unclear. Trimming stripped 3 bases from V and 1 base from J, with 6 bases between. Germline-derived CDR1 and CDR2 are KGHSH and LQKENI. The CDR3 sequence is 13 residues long. CDR3 region: CASSPPSQETQYF. The CDR3 bases are TGTGCCAGCTCACCTCCCTCCCAAGAGACCCAGTACTTC.

V usage is TRBV27 and J usage is TRBJ2-1; 9 bases fit TRBD2. Trimming removed 3 bases from V and 8 bases from J; junction bases left unmatched: 11. CDR1 is MNHEY and CDR2 is SMNVEV in the germline V gene (reference sequence). The CDR3 has 16 amino acids. The CDR3 reads CASSFLLGGGEDEQFF. The CDR3 region has the DNA TGTGCCAGCAGTTTCCTCTTGGGCGGGGGGGAGGATGAGCAGTTCTTC.

This clone was counted once. This chain joins TRBV28 and TRBJ2-1; TRBD1 is a possible D gene (5 bases). CDR1 and CDR2 (germline): MDHEN, SYDVKM. Trimming shortened V by 2 bases and J by 7 bases, and 18 bases separated the two germline ends. CDR3 length: 16 residues. The chain's CDR3 is CASSLTLGQGRNEQFF. CDR3 bases: TGTGCCAGCAGTTTAACGTTGGGGCAGGGAAGGAATGAGCAGTTCTTC.

The rearrangement links TRBV3-1 (or the pseudogene TRBV3-2) to TRBJ2-2, with D perhaps matching TRBD1 (7 bases). The CDR3 has 15 residues. CDR1 and CDR2 (germline): LGHDT, YNNKEL (reference sequence). Trimming removed 7 bases from V and 4 bases from J, with 16 bases in between. This chain's CDR3 is CASTPVQGGTGELFF. As DNA, the CDR3 is TGTGCCAGCACCCCAGTGCAGGGGGGCACCGGGGAGCTGTTTTTT.

CDR3 in amino acids: CASRLLNRGSLRTEAFF. The CDR3 DNA reads TGTGCAAGTCGCTTACTAAACAGGGGGAGCTTGAGGACTGAAGCTTTCTTT. The chain links TRBV12-2 to TRBJ1-1; TRBD1 is taken as the D call from the table, unchecked against the DNA. TRBV12-2 is a recognized pseudogene. The CDR3 runs 17 residues.

This clone was counted once. The chain couples TRBV10-3 to TRBJ1-2, with TRBD1 identical over 7 bases. This CDR3 region has 14 residues. Germline lookup yields CDR1 ENHRY and CDR2 SYGVKD. The V segment lost 4 bases and the J segment 3 bases; nucleotides outside the gene matches: 5. In DNA form, the CDR3 reads TGTGCCATCAGTGCGGGACAGCGGGACTATGGCTACACCTTC. The encoded protein is CAISAGQRDYGYTF.

V gene TRBV7-2 combines with J gene TRBJ2-5, with a tentative D call TRBD2 (5 bases). This CDR3 spans 13 amino acids. V lost 3 bases, J lost 4 bases, and 9 bases lay in between. Looked up from germline, CDR1 is SGHTA and CDR2 is FQGNSA. The CDR3 nucleotides are TGTGCCAGCAGCTTCGAACGGGGAGAGACCCAGTACTTC. Translated, it gives CASSFERGETQYF.

This clone was detected a few times. This sequence joins TRBV5-3 and TRBJ2-2; perhaps TRBD2 as D (6 bases). TRBV5-3 is reported as an ORF; its role is uncertain. The V and J ends lost 3 bases and 3 bases respectively, with 18 bases between them. The CDR3 length is 17 residues. This CDR3 is CARSSGDLSGYTGELFF. The DNA of the CDR3 is TGTGCCAGAAGCTCCGGTGATCTAAGCGGGTACACCGGGGAGCTGTTTTTT.

This chain uses TRBV9 with TRBJ1-2; D not resolved. Germline V gives CDR1 SGDLS, CDR2 YYNGEE. The CDR3 spans 15 residues. Trimming left V 3 bases short and J 2 bases short, with 14 bases between. In DNA form, the CDR3 reads TGTGCCAGCAGCGCTAACGGGAGGAGGAACTATGGCTACACCTTC. This sequence encodes CASSANGRRNYGYTF.

The chain employs TRBV5-6 and TRBJ1-5, with 8 bases lining up with TRBD1. The CDR3 totals 16 residues. With 3 bases clipped from V and 3 bases from J, the junction kept 8 bases outside the gene matches. Germline V gene data show CDR1 as SGHDT and CDR2 as YYEEEE. This CDR3 reads CASSSRDRSSNQPQHF. In DNA, the CDR3 is TGTGCCAGCAGCTCCCGGGACAGGTCCTCCAATCAGCCCCAGCATTTT. Variable domain in full (rest from reference TRBV5-6 and TRBJ1-5): DAGVTQSPTHLIKTRGQQVTLRCSPKSGHDTVSWYQQALGQGPQFIFQYYEEEERQRGNFPDRFSGHQFPNYSSELNVNALLLGDSALYLCASSSRDRSSNQPQHFGDGTRLSIL.

V gene TRBV9 combines with J gene TRBJ2-3, with D perhaps TRBD2 (6 bases). The germline CDR1 and CDR2 sequences are SGDLS and YYNGEE. The CDR3 has 17 amino acids. The germline V and J ends were trimmed by 1 base and 1 base, with 16 bases remaining between them. CDR3 sequence (DNA): TGTGCCAGCAGCGTACTATTGGCGGGCGGGGGCACAGATACGCAGTATTTT. It encodes CASSVLLAGGGTDTQYF. Combining the CDR3 with reference TRBV9 and TRBJ2-3 gives the whole variable domain DSGVTQTPKHLITATGQRVTLRCSPRSGDLSVYWYQQSLDQGLQFLIQYYNGEERAKGNILERFSAQQFPDLHSELNLSSLELGDSALYFCASSVLLAGGGTDTQYFGPGTRLTVL.

This CDR3 reads CASSPDRNSYEQYF. The CDR3 bases are TGTGCCAGCAGCCCTGACAGGAATTCCTACGAGCAGTACTTC. The chain couples TRBV7-3 to TRBJ2-7; D is possibly TRBD1 (6 bases). This CDR3 has 14 amino acids. The germline V gene encodes CDR1 SGHTA and CDR2 FQGTGA. V was trimmed by 5 bases and J by 1 base, leaving 12 bases between them.

The chain carries TRBV7-2 and TRBJ2-5, with D perhaps TRBD1 (5 bases). V was cut by 5 bases and J by 2 bases, with 12 bases left in between. This CDR3 has 14 amino acids. Germline V gene lookup returns CDR1 SGHTA and CDR2 FQGNSA. CDR3 residues: CASSPSRVQETQYF. DNA for the CDR3: TGTGCCAGCAGCCCCAGCAGGGTACAAGAGACCCAGTACTTC.

The chain couples TRBV27 to TRBJ1-1; a weak D match, TRBD1 (5 bases). V lost 1 base and J 5 bases, leaving 8 bases between the germline ends. The CDR3 sequence is 13 residues long. CDR1 and CDR2 (germline): MNHEY, SMNVEV (reference sequence). This chain's CDR3 is CASSLYRGTEAFF. The CDR3 DNA reads TGTGCCAGCAGTTTATATCGGGGGACTGAAGCTTTCTTT.

The chain joins TRBV27 to TRBJ2-3; TRBD2 agrees at 7 bases. Germline assignment: CDR1 MNHEY and CDR2 SMNVEV (reference sequence). The CDR3 loop spans 13 amino acids. V lost 4 bases and J lost 10; bases outside the gene matches: 8. The CDR3 is CASSYGLAGAQYF. The CDR3, as DNA: TGTGCCAGCAGTTATGGACTCGCGGGAGCGCAGTATTTT.

This clone was counted once. The genes are TRBV5-1 and TRBJ2-4; TRBD2 agrees at 7 bases. The J segment lost 6 bases and the V segment lost 9 bases, leaving 9 bases of the junction unmatched. Per germline, CDR1 SGHRS and CDR2 YFSETQ. This CDR3 region has 13 residues. CDR3 region: CANEAGVVNIQYF. In DNA form, the CDR3 reads TGCGCCAACGAGGCGGGAGTTGTAAACATTCAGTACTTC.

The rearrangement links TRBV27 to TRBJ2-3, with TRBD2 identical over 8 bases. Germline assignment: CDR1 MNHEY and CDR2 SMNVEV (reference sequence). The CDR3 length is 18 residues. Germline trimming cut 2 bases from V and 11 bases from J; bases unmatched to any gene: 21. CDR3 DNA: TGTGCCAGCAGTTTAGGGGCCGAGGGAGCGGGGGCCCGAAAGAGGCAGTATTTT. Amino acids: CASSLGAEGAGARKRQYF.

Comment on this clone: Different DNA sequences within this sample yield the same CDR3. The chain carries TRBV24-1 and TRBJ2-5; 7 bases line up with TRBD2. The V segment lost 2 bases and the J segment 7 bases; nucleotides outside the gene matches: 3. The CDR3 is made up of 13 amino acids. CDR1 is KGHDR, CDR2 SFDVKD, per germline. CDR3 region: CATSDSSGGTQYF. The CDR3 DNA sequence: TGTGCCACCAGTGATTCCTCGGGAGGGACCCAGTACTTC.

This clone was seen just once. J is TRBJ2-5 and V is TRBV4-2, with TRBD1 as a possible D gene (6 bases). Trimming removed 5 bases at V and 1 base at J, with 17 bases between. CDR3 length: 16 amino acids. Looked up from germline, CDR1 is LGHNA and CDR2 is YNFKEQ. CDR3 nucleotide sequence: TGTGCCAGCAGCTTCGGAGACAGGAGTATCCAAGAGACCCAGTACTTC. Translating gives CASSFGDRSIQETQYF.

This rearrangement joins TRBV9 to TRBJ1-3; D gene ambiguous. CDR1 is SGDLS, CDR2 YYNGEE, per germline. The CDR3 runs to 16 residues. The V gene lost 0 bases and the J gene lost 0 bases, with 10 bases spanning the gap. The CDR3 coding sequence is TGTGCCAGCAGCGTAGAACCAGGCCTCTCTGGAAACACCATATATTTT. Its translation is CASSVEPGLSGNTIYF. Filled out from reference TRBV9 and TRBJ1-3, the complete variable domain reads DSGVTQTPKHLITATGQRVTLRCSPRSGDLSVYWYQQSLDQGLQFLIQYYNGEERAKGNILERFSAQQFPDLHSELNLSSLELGDSALYFCASSVEPGLSGNTIYFGEGSWLTVV.